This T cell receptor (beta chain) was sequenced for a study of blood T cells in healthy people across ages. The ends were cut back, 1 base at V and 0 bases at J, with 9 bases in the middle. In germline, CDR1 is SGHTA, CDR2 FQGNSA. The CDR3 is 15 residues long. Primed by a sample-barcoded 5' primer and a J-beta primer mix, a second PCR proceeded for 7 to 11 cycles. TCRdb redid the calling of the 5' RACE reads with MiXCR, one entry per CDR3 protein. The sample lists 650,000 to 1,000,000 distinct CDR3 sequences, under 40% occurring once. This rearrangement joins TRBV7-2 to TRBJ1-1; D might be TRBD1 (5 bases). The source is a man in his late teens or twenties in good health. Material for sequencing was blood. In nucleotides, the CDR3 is TGTGCCAGCAGCTTAGAACAGGATCTGAACACTGAAGCTTTCTTT. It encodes CASSLEQDLNTEAFF. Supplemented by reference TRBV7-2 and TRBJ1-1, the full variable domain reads GAGVSQSPSNKVTEKGKDVELRCDPISGHTALYWYRQSLGQGLEFLIYFQGNSAPDKSGLPSDRFSAERTGGSVSTLTIQRTQQEDSAVYLCASSLEQDLNTEAFFGQGTRLTVV.